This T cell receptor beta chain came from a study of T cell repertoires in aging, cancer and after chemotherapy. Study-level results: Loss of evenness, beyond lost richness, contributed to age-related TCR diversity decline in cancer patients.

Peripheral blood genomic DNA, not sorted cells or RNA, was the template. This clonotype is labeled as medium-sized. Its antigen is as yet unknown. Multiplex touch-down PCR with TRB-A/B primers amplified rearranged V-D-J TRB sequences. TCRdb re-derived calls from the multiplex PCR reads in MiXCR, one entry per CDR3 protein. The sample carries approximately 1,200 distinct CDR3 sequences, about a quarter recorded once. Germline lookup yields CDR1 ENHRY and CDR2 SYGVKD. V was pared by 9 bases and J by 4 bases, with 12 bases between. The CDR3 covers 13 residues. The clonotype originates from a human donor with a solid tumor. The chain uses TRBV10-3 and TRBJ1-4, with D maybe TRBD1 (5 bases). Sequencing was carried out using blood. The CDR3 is CAISRQINEKLFF. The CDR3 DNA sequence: TGTGCCATTTCCCGACAGATTAATGAAAAACTGTTTTTT.